The sequence of this TCR beta chain was determined in a study of a mutant IDH1 vaccine in newly diagnosed glioma. Overall study: A roughly 60% male, approximately 40% female split and a mean age of approximately 40 years characterized treated patients. The therapy given earlier, which was standard therapy, consisted of radiotherapy, temozolomide, or both, and most of the patients received both. Overall study findings and caveats: Most patients, 85% to 95%, showed vaccine-induced immune responses.

Specified time point: baseline, week 1 (first vaccination visit). The treatment is: pre-vaccination baseline after standard-of-care therapy. Points on this clone: Antigen unknown.

Generated by immunoSEQ multiplex PCR, the TCRdb table keeps only in-frame clones and is missing some. The sample contains tens of thousands of clones, 86% of which appear only once. CDR3 size: 12 residues. Germline-derived CDR1 and CDR2 are SQVTM and ANQGSEA. Trimming removed 7 bases from V and 3 bases from J, with 9 bases in between. The rearrangement links TRBV29-1 to TRBJ1-4; D perhaps matches TRBD1 (5 bases). Sequences were derived from PBMCs, sampled from a glioma patient treated with radiotherapy, temozolomide or both. The clonotype comes from a man aged 35 to 55 with glioma. The CDR3 DNA reads TGCAGCGCTTACAGGCCTAATGAAAAACTGTTTTTT. Translation gives CSAYRPNEKLFF.